This T cell receptor beta chain was sequenced in a study of T-cell reconstitution after alpha-beta-depleted transplantation in children. This clonotype appeared a few times. Trimming took 4 bases from V and 6 from J; bases not matched to a gene: 7. CDR3 length: 15 residues. From germline, CDR1 is MNHNS and CDR2 SASEGT. Unique molecular identifiers featured in how the TCRbeta library was prepared. TCRdb re-called the PCR reads with MiXCR, one entry per CDR3 protein. The sample yields 500,000 to 600,000 distinct CDR3 sequences, around 17% seen once. This chain links TRBV6-1 with TRBJ1-5; 9 nucleotides line up with TRBD1. The input for sequencing was PBMCs from the stem cell graft donor, taken from the stem cell graft. This clonotype was obtained from a human donor who donated a stem cell graft to a child with acute lymphoblastic leukemia. The chain's CDR3 is CASSALQGASQPQHF. For the CDR3, the DNA is TGTGCCAGCAGTGCCCTACAGGGGGCTAGTCAGCCCCAGCATTTT.